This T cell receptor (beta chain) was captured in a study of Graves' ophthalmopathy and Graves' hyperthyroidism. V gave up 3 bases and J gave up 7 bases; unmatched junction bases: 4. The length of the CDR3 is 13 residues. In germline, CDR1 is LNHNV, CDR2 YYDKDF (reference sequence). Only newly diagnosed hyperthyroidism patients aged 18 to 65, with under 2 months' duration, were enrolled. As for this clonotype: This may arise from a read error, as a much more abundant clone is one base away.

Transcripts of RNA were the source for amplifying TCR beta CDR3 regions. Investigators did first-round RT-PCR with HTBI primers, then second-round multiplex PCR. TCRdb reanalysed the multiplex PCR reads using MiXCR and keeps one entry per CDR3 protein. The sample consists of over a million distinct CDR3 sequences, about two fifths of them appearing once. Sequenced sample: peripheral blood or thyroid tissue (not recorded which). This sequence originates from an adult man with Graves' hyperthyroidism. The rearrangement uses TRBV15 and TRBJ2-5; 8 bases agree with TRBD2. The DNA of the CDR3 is TGTGCCACCAGCAGCGGGGGGGGGGGGACCCAGTACTTC. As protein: CATSSGGGGTQYF. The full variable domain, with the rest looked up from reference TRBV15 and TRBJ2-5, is DAMVIQNPRYQVTQFGKPVTLSCSQTLNHNVMYWYQQKSSQAPKLLFHYYDKDFNNEADTPDNFQSRRPNTSFCFLDIRSPGLGDTAMYLCATSSGGGGTQYFGPGTRLLVL.